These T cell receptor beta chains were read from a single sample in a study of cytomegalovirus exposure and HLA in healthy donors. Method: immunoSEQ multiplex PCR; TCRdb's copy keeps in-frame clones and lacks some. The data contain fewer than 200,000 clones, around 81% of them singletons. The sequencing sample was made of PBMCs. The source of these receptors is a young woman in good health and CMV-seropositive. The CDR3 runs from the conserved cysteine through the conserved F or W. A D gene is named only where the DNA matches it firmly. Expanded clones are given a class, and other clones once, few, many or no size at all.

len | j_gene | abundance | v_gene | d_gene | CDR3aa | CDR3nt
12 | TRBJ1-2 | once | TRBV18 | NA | CASSPPLRGYTF | TGTGCCAGCTCACCACCGTTGCGCGGCTACACCTTC
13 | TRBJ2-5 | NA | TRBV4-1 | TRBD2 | CASSPGLDGTQYF | TGCGCCAGCAGCCCGGGACTAGACGGGACCCAGTACTTC
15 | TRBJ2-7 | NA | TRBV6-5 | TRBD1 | CASSLGQGSGYEQYF | TGTGCCAGCAGTTTGGGACAGGGGAGTGGGTACGAGCAGTACTTC
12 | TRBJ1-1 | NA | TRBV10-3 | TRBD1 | CAISGDSTEAFF | TGTGCCATCAGTGGGGACAGCACTGAAGCTTTCTTT
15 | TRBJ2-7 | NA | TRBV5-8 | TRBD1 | CASSTTGTGSYEQYF | TGTGCCAGCAGCACCACAGGGACAGGGTCCTACGAGCAGTACTTC
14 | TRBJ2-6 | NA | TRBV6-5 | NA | CASSPGSGANVLTF | TGTGCCAGCAGTCCAGGCTCTGGGGCCAACGTCCTGACTTTC
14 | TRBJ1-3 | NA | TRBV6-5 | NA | CASIAGFSGNTIYF | TGTGCCAGCATTGCGGGCTTCTCTGGAAACACCATATATTTT
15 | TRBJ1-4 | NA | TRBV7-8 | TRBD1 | CASSRGTGQGEKLFF | TGTGCCAGCAGCCGAGGGACAGGTCAGGGCGAAAAACTGTTTTTT
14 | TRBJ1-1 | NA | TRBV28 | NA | CASSSGHQNTEAFF | TGTGCCAGCAGCTCGGGACACCAGAACACTGAAGCTTTCTTT
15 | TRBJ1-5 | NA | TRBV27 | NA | CASSPAGVLNQPQHF | TGTGCCAGCAGCCCGGCAGGGGTATTAAATCAGCCCCAGCATTTT
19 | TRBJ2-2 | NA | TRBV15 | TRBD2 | CATSRDFIASGGDTGELFF | TGTGCCACCAGCAGAGATTTTATCGCTAGCGGGGGAGATACCGGGGAGCTGTTTTTT
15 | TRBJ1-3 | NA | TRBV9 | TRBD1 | CASSFTGQDGNTIYF | TGTGCCAGCAGCTTTACAGGACAGGATGGAAACACCATATATTTT
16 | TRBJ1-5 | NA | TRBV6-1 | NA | CASSEPGGAGNQPQHF | TGTGCCAGCAGTGAACCGGGGGGGGCTGGCAATCAGCCCCAGCATTTT
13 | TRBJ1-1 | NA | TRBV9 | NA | CASSVGSTDEAFF | TGTGCCAGCAGCGTAGGGTCAACAGATGAAGCTTTCTTT
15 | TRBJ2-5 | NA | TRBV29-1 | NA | CSVENFGQTQETQYF | TGCAGCGTTGAAAATTTCGGACAGACGCAAGAGACCCAGTACTTC
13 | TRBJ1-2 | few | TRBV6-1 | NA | CASSFPGSHGYTF | TGTGCCAGCAGTTTTCCGGGATCCCATGGCTACACCTTC
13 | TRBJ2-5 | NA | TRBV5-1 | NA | CASSLGGGETQYF | TGCGCCAGCAGCTTGGGAGGTGGGGAGACCCAGTACTTC
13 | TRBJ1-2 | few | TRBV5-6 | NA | CASSSQAHYGYTF | TGTGCCAGCAGCTCCCAGGCGCACTATGGCTACACCTTC
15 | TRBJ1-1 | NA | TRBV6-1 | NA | CASSVYRVMNTEAFF | TGTGCCAGCAGTGTGTACAGGGTCATGAACACTGAAGCTTTCTTT
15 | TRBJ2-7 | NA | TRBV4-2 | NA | CASSQDQGYTYEQYF | TGTGCCAGCAGCCAAGATCAGGGATACACCTACGAGCAGTACTTC
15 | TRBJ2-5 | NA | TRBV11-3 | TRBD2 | CASSLAGGAQETQYF | TGTGCCAGCAGCTTAGCCGGGGGGGCACAAGAGACCCAGTACTTC
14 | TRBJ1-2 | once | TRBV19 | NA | CASMTGLAHYGYTF | TGTGCCAGTATGACAGGACTCGCGCACTATGGCTACACCTTC
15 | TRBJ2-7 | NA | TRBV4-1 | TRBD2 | CASSQWSGGYYEQYF | TGCGCCAGCAGCCAATGGAGCGGGGGGTACTACGAGCAGTACTTC
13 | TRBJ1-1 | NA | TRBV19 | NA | CASRTTENTEAFF | TGTGCCAGTAGGACGACAGAGAACACTGAAGCTTTCTTT
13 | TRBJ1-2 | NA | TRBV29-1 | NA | CSVGLGGGYGYTF | TGCAGCGTGGGGCTTGGGGGCGGGTATGGCTACACCTTC
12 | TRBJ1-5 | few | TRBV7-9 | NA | CASSLGPLAQHF | TGTGCCAGCAGCTTAGGGCCCCTAGCCCAGCATTTT
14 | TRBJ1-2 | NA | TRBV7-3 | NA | CASSLRGGDYGYTF | TGTGCCAGCAGCTTACGGGGAGGGGATTATGGCTACACCTTC
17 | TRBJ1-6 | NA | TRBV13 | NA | CASSLTQGYSYNSPLHF | TGTGCCAGCAGCTTAACACAGGGATACTCCTATAATTCACCCCTCCACTTT
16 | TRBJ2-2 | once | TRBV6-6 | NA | CASSYSTDGRTGELFF | TGTGCCAGCAGTTACTCGACAGATGGGAGGACGGGGGAGCTGTTTTTT
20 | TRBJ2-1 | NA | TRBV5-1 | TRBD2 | CASSSRKLAGGPRIYNEQFF | TGCGCCAGCAGCTCCAGAAAACTAGCGGGGGGTCCCCGAATCTACAATGAGCAGTTCTTC
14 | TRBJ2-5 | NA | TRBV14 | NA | CASSHSSGQETQYF | TGTGCCAGCAGCCATTCCAGCGGACAAGAGACCCAGTACTTC
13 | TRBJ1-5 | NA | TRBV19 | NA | CASSNRTAQPQHF | TGTGCCAGTAGTAATAGGACAGCCCAGCCCCAGCATTTT
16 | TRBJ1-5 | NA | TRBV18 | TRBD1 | CASSPTRGQGIQPQHF | TGTGCCAGCTCTCCAACGAGGGGACAGGGGATCCAGCCCCAGCATTTT
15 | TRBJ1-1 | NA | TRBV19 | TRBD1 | CASSRDTGGHTEAFF | TGTGCCAGTAGTAGGGATACAGGGGGTCACACTGAAGCTTTCTTT